The next 20 T cell receptor beta chains were all read from a single sample in a study of CD8+ T cells in alopecia areata. As to treatment: oral pan-JAK inhibitor, 5-10 mg twice daily. Extracted RNA was reverse transcribed, and the resulting cDNA served as sequencing template. Here immunoSEQ multiplex PCR was the method, and the copy in TCRdb shows in-frame clones only, minus some. The sample lists about 250,000 clones; roughly 60% were seen once. Sample: CD4+ T cells sorted from blood, taken around week 53, from a patient treated with tofacitinib. These receptors came from a human donor with alopecia areata.

This sequence joins TRBV9 and TRBJ2-2; a weak D match, TRBD1 (5 bases). The germline CDR1 and CDR2 sequences are SGDLS and YYNGEE. The V end was cut by 1 base, the J end by 6 bases, with 7 bases between. This CDR3 region has 13 residues. The CDR3 is CASSVRQSGELFF. In nucleotides, the CDR3 is TGTGCCAGCAGCGTAAGACAGTCCGGGGAGCTGTTTTTT.

The chain couples TRBV30 to TRBJ2-5; 11 nucleotides align to TRBD1. Germline CDR1 and CDR2: GTSNPN and SVGIG (reference sequence). V lost 3 bases and J lost 4; bases outside the gene matches: 1. The CDR3 is made up of 13 amino acids. DNA of the CDR3: TGTGCCTGGAGGGGACAGGGGGTAGAGACCCAGTACTTC. It encodes CAWRGQGVETQYF.

The gene calls are TRBV29-1 and TRBJ2-7; 11 nucleotides agree with TRBD1. Germline V gene data show CDR1 as SQVTM and CDR2 as ANQGSEA. V dropped 7 bases and J dropped 4; count of bases not matched to a gene: 6. The CDR3 spans 13 residues. CDR3 amino acids: CSAGRDRGYEQYF. In DNA, the CDR3 is TGCAGCGCGGGCCGGGACAGGGGGTACGAGCAGTACTTC.

This clone was seen once. This chain links TRBV6-1 with TRBJ2-3; unclear D gene. Germline values: CDR1 MNHNS, CDR2 SASEGT. With 5 bases removed from V and 6 bases from J, the gap between germline ends came to 12 bases. The CDR3 consists of 13 residues. This CDR3 reads CASSRVNPDTQYF. The CDR3 coding sequence is TGTGCCAGCAGTAGAGTTAACCCTGATACGCAGTATTTT.

This clone was recorded at least ten times. Additional DNA sequences in this sample encode the identical CDR3. This sequence joins TRBV7-9 and TRBJ2-3; D tentatively reads TRBD1 or TRBD2 (6 bases each). This CDR3 spans 13 amino acids. V dropped 5 bases and J dropped 4 bases, with 10 bases sitting between them. Germline V lookup: CDR1 SEHNR, CDR2 FQNEAQ (reference sequence). The CDR3 protein is CASSPRGPDTQYF. The CDR3 DNA reads TGTGCCAGCAGCCCTCGGGGGCCAGATACGCAGTATTTT.

This chain joins TRBV20-1 and TRBJ2-7; D unclear. Germline values: CDR1 DFQATT, CDR2 SNEGSKA (reference sequence). Between the trimmed V and J ends, which lost 0 bases and 5 bases, there was a span of 5 bases. The CDR3 runs 11 residues. The chain's CDR3 is CSARDRHEQYF. CDR3 coding DNA: TGCAGTGCTAGAGATCGTCACGAGCAGTACTTC.

A few counts support this clone. The chain has TRBV7-9 and TRBJ1-1; D gene ambiguous. This CDR3 is 11 amino acids long. The germline gives CDR1 SEHNR, CDR2 FQNEAQ (reference sequence). The V gene lost 3 bases and the J gene lost 11 bases, with 10 bases spanning the gap. The CDR3 DNA reads as TGTGCCAGCAGCTTTCGAGGCGCCGCTTTCTTT. This gives the protein CASSFRGAAFF.

The chain has TRBV7-2 and TRBJ2-1; D is unclear. The V gene's germline CDR1 is SGHTA and CDR2 FQGNSA. The CDR3 is 15 amino acids. Trimming took 5 bases from V and 2 from J, leaving 13 bases between them. This CDR3 is CASSGRHQTYNEQFF. The DNA of the CDR3 is TGTGCCAGCAGCGGCAGACACCAGACCTACAATGAGCAGTTCTTC.

This chain connects TRBV30 to TRBJ2-5; a possible D gene is TRBD2 (5 bases). Germline V CDR1 and CDR2: GTSNPN, SVGIG (reference sequence). The CDR3 consists of 14 residues. Trimming pared 0 bases from V and 2 bases from J, leaving 10 bases between. Here the CDR3 DNA reads TGTGCCTGGAGTGTACTCGGGGTACAAGAGACCCAGTACTTC. Its protein product is CAWSVLGVQETQYF.

V usage is TRBV29-1 and J usage is TRBJ1-5; TRBD1 matches at 10 bases. The J segment lost 3 bases and the V segment lost 5 bases, leaving 4 bases of the junction unmatched. The CDR3 length is 14 residues. Germline CDR1 reads SQVTM; CDR2 reads ANQGSEA. CDR3 DNA sequence: TGCAGCGTTCGGGACAGGGGTTTCAATCAGCCCCAGCATTTT. This encodes CSVRDRGFNQPQHF.

The rearrangement joins TRBV10-3 to TRBJ2-5, with 7 nucleotides matching TRBD1. V trimming: 10 bases; J trimming: 3 bases; junction bases outside the gene matches: 8. This CDR3 spans 13 amino acids. Germline V gene lookup returns CDR1 ENHRY and CDR2 SYGVKD. The DNA of the CDR3 is TGTGCCACCGCAAGGGGGCCGGAAGAGACCCAGTACTTC. Translating gives CATARGPEETQYF.

J is TRBJ1-1 and V is TRBV7-3, with D perhaps matching TRBD1 (6 bases). The CDR3 consists of 13 residues. V shed 1 base and J shed 10 bases, with 13 bases lying between them. Germline V gene lookup returns CDR1 SGHTA and CDR2 FQGTGA. The CDR3 loop is CASSLSAGAGAFF. CDR3 in DNA: TGTGCCAGCAGCTTAAGTGCAGGGGCGGGAGCTTTCTTT. Full variable domain (outside the CDR3, taken from reference TRBV7-3 and TRBJ1-1): GAGVSQTPSNKVTEKGKYVELRCDPISGHTALYWYRQSLGQGPEFLIYFQGTGAADDSGLPNDRFFAVRPEGSVSTLKIQRTERGDSAVYLCASSLSAGAGAFFGQGTRLTVV.

A few counts support this clone. V and J are TRBV4-1 and TRBJ1-2; D might be TRBD1 (5 bases). Germline-derived CDR1 and CDR2 are MGHRA and YSYEKL. The CDR3 sequence is 15 residues long. Trimming took 0 bases from V and 5 from J, leaving 13 bases between them. The CDR3 DNA reads TGCGCCAGCAGCCAAGATCTAGGGGCGCGATATGGCTACACCTTC. The encoded protein is CASSQDLGARYGYTF.

The chain is built from TRBV7-9 and TRBJ2-5, with a weak D call TRBD2 (6 bases). Germline loops: CDR1 SEHNR, CDR2 FQNEAQ (reference sequence). Trimming stripped 5 bases from V and 5 bases from J, with 15 bases between. The CDR3 covers 14 residues. The CDR3 nucleotides read TGTGCCAGCAGCCCCGCCCCGGCGGGGGAGACCCAGTACTTC. Amino acids: CASSPAPAGETQYF.

The chain has TRBV27 and TRBJ2-2; 9 positions match TRBD1. This CDR3 is 15 amino acids long. Per the germline V gene, CDR1 is MNHEY and CDR2 is SMNVEV (reference sequence). The J segment lost 6 bases and the V segment lost 5 bases, leaving 7 bases of the junction unmatched. The CDR3 bases are TGTGCCAGCAGTATCATCGGGACAGGGTCCGGGGAGCTGTTTTTT. As protein: CASSIIGTGSGELFF.

This clone was observed a handful of times. The rearrangement joins TRBV15 to TRBJ2-2; D may be TRBD1 or TRBD2 (5 bases each). The CDR3 consists of 15 residues. From germline, CDR1 is LNHNV and CDR2 YYDKDF (reference sequence). Trimming took 1 base from V and 0 from J, leaving 6 bases between them. This CDR3 is CATSRGDPNTGELFF. The DNA of the CDR3 is TGTGCCACCAGCAGAGGGGACCCGAACACCGGGGAGCTGTTTTTT.

The CDR3 loop reads CASSQALAGGQETQYF. Written as DNA, the CDR3 is TGTGCCAGCAGCCAAGCCCTAGCGGGGGGACAAGAGACCCAGTACTTC. This rearrangement joins TRBV4-2 to TRBJ2-5; 11 bases line up with TRBD2. Germline CDR1 and CDR2: LGHNA and YNFKEQ. J was trimmed by 2 bases and V by 1 base; bases with no gene match: 3. The CDR3 has 16 residues.

This clone was seen more than once but under ten times. The chain has TRBV5-4 and TRBJ1-2; a weak D match, TRBD1 (6 bases). The CDR3 has 14 amino acids. Deletions cut 4 bases from V and 0 bases from J, with 10 bases between. CDR1 and CDR2 (germline): SGHNT, YYREEE (reference sequence). This CDR3 is CASSEGGSNYGYTF. CDR3 coding DNA: TGTGCCAGCAGCGAGGGGGGTTCTAACTATGGCTACACCTTC.

The V call is TRBV5-1, the J call TRBJ1-2; no reliable D call. This CDR3 has 13 residues. The V gene's germline CDR1 is SGHRS and CDR2 YFSETQ. Trimming stripped 0 bases from V and 6 bases from J, with 9 bases between. CDR3 DNA: TGCGCCAGCAGCTTGGCAGGAGAGCATGGCTACACCTTC. Its translation is CASSLAGEHGYTF.

V is TRBV30 and J is TRBJ2-5; the D gene is possibly TRBD1 (6 bases). The CDR3 spans 12 residues. V shed 3 bases and J shed 3 bases, with 8 bases lying between them. The germline V gene has CDR1 GTSNPN and CDR2 SVGIG (reference sequence). The CDR3 protein is CAWSRGKETQYF. CDR3 in DNA: TGTGCCTGGAGCAGGGGTAAAGAGACCCAGTACTTC.